This T cell receptor (beta chain) was observed in a study of response to subunit inactivated influenza vaccine. The CDR3 spans 13 residues. Trimming cost V 2 bases and J 5 bases, with 10 bases left between them. Germline CDR1 MNHEY, CDR2 SMNVEV (reference sequence). This clonotype was found a few times. Using its own MiXCR run on the RT-PCR reads, TCRdb lists one record per CDR3 protein. The sample records about 570,000 distinct CDR3 sequences, around 11% being singletons. This sample was also put to use in a study of T cells expressing NK-cell markers. That work states: A 5'RACE template switching approach incorporating UMIs was used to make TCR beta cDNA. The sequencing cohort of eight donors included seven HCMV-seropositive individuals and one seronegative individual. NKG2C+ dominant clonotypes from over 5 donors made up roughly 1.0-7.0% of CD8+ T cells. There were a few donors in whom these clonotypes also led the CD3+CD56-NKG2C+ fraction. Unclear, still, was the HCMV specificity of the expanded NKG2C+ T cell clones.

This chain links TRBV27 with TRBJ2-7; D tentatively fits TRBD1 or TRBD2 (5 bases each). The TCR was taken from a man aged 50-60 years who received an inactivated influenza vaccine. Sequenced material: PBMCs from blood, taken on the day of vaccination. The CDR3: CASSLGGWNEQYF. The CDR3 bases are TGTGCCAGCAGTTTAGGGGGATGGAACGAGCAGTACTTC.